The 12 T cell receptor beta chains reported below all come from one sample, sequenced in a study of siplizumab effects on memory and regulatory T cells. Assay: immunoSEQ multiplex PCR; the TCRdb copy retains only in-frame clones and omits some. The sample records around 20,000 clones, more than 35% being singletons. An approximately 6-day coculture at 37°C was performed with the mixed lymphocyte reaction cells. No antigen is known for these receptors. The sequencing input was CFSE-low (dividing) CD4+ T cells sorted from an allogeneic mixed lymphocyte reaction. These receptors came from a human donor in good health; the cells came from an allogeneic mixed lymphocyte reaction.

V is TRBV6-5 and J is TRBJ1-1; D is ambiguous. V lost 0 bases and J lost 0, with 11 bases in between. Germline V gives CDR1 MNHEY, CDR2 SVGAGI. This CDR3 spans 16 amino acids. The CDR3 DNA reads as TGTGCCAGCAGTTACTCGACGCAGTACATGAACACTGAAGCTTTCTTT. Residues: CASSYSTQYMNTEAFF.

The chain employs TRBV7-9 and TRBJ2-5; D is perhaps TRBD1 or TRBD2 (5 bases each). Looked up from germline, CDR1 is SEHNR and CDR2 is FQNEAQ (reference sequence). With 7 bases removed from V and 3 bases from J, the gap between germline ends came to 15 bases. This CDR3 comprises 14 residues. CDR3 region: CASIPLGREETQYF. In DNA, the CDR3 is TGTGCCAGCATCCCGCTGGGACGCGAAGAGACCCAGTACTTC.

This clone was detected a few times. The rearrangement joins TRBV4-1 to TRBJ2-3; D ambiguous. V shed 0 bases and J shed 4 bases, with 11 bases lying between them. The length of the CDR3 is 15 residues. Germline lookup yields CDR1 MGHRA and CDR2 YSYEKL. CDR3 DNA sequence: TGCGCCAGCAGCCAAGACGGATCTGGGTCAGATACGCAGTATTTT. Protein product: CASSQDGSGSDTQYF.

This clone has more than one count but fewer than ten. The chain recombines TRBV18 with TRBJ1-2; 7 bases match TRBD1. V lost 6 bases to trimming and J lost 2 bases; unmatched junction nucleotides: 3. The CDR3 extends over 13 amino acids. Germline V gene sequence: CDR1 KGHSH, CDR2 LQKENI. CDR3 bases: TGTGCCAGCTCTCCGGACAGGAACTATGGCTACACCTTC. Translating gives CASSPDRNYGYTF. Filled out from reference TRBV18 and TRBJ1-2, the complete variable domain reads NAGVMQNPRHLVRRRGQEARLRCSPMKGHSHVYWYRQLPEEGLKFMVYLQKENIIDESGMPKERFSAEFPKEGPSILRIQQVVRGDSAAYFCASSPDRNYGYTFGSGTRLTVV.

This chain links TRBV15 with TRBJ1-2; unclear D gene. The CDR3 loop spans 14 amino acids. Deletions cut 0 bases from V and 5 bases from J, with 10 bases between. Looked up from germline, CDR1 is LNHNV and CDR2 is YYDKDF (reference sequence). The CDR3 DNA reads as TGTGCCACCAGCAGAGATCGGGGTGGATATGGCTACACCTTC. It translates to CATSRDRGGYGYTF.

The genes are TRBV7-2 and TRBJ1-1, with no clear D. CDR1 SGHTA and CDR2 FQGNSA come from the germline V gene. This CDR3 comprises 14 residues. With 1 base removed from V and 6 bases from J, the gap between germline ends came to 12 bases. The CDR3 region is CASSLEVGSPEAFF. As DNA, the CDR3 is TGTGCCAGCAGCTTAGAGGTGGGGTCCCCTGAAGCTTTCTTT.

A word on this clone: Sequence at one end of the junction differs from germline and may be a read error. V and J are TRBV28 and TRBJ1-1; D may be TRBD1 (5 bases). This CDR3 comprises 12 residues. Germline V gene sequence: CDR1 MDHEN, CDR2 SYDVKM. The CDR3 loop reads CASSLPAGTPEF. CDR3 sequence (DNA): TGTGCCAGCAGTTTGCCAGCCGGGACTCCCGAGTTT.

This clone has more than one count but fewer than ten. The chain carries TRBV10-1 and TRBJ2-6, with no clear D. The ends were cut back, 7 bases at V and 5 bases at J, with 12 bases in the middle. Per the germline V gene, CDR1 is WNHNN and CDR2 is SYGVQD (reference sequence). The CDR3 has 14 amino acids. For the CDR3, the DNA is TGCGCCAGCATCGCACAAAGTCGGGCCAACGTCCTGACTTTC. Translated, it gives CASIAQSRANVLTF.

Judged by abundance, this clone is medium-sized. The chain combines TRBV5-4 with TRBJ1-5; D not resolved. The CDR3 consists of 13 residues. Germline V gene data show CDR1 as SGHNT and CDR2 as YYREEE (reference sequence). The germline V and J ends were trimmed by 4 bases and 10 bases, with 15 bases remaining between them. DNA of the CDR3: TGTGCCAGCAGCCCTGAAAGGGCAGACCCCCAGCATTTT. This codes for CASSPERADPQHF.

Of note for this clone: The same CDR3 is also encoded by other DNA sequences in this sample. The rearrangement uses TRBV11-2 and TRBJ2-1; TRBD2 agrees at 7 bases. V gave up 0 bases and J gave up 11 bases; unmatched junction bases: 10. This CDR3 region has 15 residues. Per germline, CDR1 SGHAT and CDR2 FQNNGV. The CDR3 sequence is CASSLEYERGEQQFF. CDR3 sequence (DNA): TGTGCCAGCAGCTTAGAATATGAGCGGGGTGAACAGCAGTTCTTC.

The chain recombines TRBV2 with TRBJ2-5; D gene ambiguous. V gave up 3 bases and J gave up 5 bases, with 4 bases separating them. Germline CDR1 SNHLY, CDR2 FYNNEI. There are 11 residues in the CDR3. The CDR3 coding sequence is TGTGCCAGCAGTGATGAGGAGACCCAGTACTTC. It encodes CASSDEETQYF.

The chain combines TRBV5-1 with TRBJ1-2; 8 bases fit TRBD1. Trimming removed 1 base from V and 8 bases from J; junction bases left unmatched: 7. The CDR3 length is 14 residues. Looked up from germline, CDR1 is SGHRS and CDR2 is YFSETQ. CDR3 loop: CASSLSGQGWGYTF. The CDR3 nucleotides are TGCGCCAGCAGCTTGAGCGGACAGGGTTGGGGCTACACCTTC.